This paragraph covers one T cell receptor (beta chain) sequence. Its antigen is not known. This entry is derived from a study of cytomegalovirus exposure and HLA in healthy donors. Study as a whole: Approximately 200 million T cells yielded over 90 million unique TCR beta sequences in earlier analysis. Study-wide results and caveats: In an earlier analysis, about 87% or about 30%: the productive usage of most TCR beta V segments.

After removal of 10 bases from V and 3 bases from J, the junction contained 4 bases not matched to a gene. CDR1 MNHEY and CDR2 SVGAGI come from the germline V gene. This CDR3 comprises 14 residues. Primers: 60 Vbeta forward and 13 Jbeta reverse. Source study methods: As a later analysis found, there were 70 million to 90 million unique TCR beta chains, of which around 9.9 million were shared. Method: immunoSEQ multiplex PCR; TCRdb's copy keeps in-frame clones and lacks some. D and trimming were read from the DNA, whereas the V and J calls and clone size are those reported in that table. The sample lists 150,000 to 170,000 clones; about 80% were seen once.

Sequencing was done on a sample of PBMCs. The sequence derives from a woman aged 40 to 50 in good health and CMV-seronegative. The rearrangement uses TRBV6-5 and TRBJ2-2; 11 bases align to TRBD2. Here the CDR3 DNA reads TGTGCCATCAGGACTAGCGGGTACACCGGGGAGCTGTTTTTT. Translation gives CAIRTSGYTGELFF.